The rows below give T cell receptor beta chains drawn from one sample of a study of blood T cell repertoires in COVID-19. Sequencing was performed with immunoSEQ multiplex PCR; in TCRdb, only in-frame clones are kept and a portion is missing. The repertoire consists of over 150,000 clones, with about 85% occurring once and the leading ten covering roughly 0.62%. The sequencing sample was made of peripheral blood. These receptors originate from a man between 60 and 75 years old with COVID-19, enrolled during active disease. CDR3s include the opening cysteine and the closing phenylalanine or tryptophan. Each record gives: clone size, V gene, D gene, J gene, CDR3 DNA, CDR3 protein. The D gene is left open where the match is weak. Rows may omit the clone size; those that give it use once, few, many or a size class.

.	TRBV12-3/TRBV12-4	TRBD1	TRBJ1-5	TGTGCCAGCAGTTCAGGGGGGTTAATAGCCCAGCATTTT	CASSSGGLIAQHF
once	TRBV27	TRBD1	TRBJ1-5	TGTGCCAGCAGTCCTGGGACAGGGGGTCAGCCCCAGCATTTT	CASSPGTGGQPQHF
.	TRBV7-2	.	TRBJ1-2	TGTGCCAGCAGCTTAGGCAGGGTTTATGGCTACACCTTC	CASSLGRVYGYTF
.	TRBV11-3	TRBD1	TRBJ2-7	TGTGCCAGCAGGACACCAGGGGGTGGCAACGAGCAGTACTTC	CASRTPGGGNEQYF
.	TRBV5-1	TRBD1	TRBJ1-6	TGCGCCAGCAGCGCCGGGACAGCGATCGGTGGGTCACCCCTCCACTTT	CASSAGTAIGGSPLHF
.	TRBV7-9	.	TRBJ2-5	TGTGCCAGCAGCTCAAATCAGGGCCGAGAGACCCAGTACTTC	CASSSNQGRETQYF
.	TRBV19	TRBD1	TRBJ2-6	TGTGCCAGTAGGAGGTGGGACAGCCAAAACTCTGGGGCCAACGTCCTGACTTTC	CASRRWDSQNSGANVLTF
.	TRBV9	.	TRBJ1-3	TGTGCCAGCAGCGCCACTCAAGCCTTTTTTCGAAACACCATATATTTT	CASSATQAFFRNTIYF
.	TRBV18	.	TRBJ1-5	TGTGCCAGCTCGCTGGACACGCTAAATCAGCCCCAGCATTTT	CASSLDTLNQPQHF
once	TRBV11-2	.	TRBJ2-7	TGTGCCAGCAGCTTAGTCTCAGGGGACTACGAGCAGTACTTC	CASSLVSGDYEQYF
.	TRBV19	TRBD1	TRBJ1-2	TGTGCCAGTAGTGCCCGGGACAGACCGAACTATGGCTACACCTTC	CASSARDRPNYGYTF
.	TRBV2	.	TRBJ1-6	TGTGCCAGCAGAAAACAAGACAGCCGGAATTCACCCCTCCACTTT	CASRKQDSRNSPLHF
.	TRBV2	.	TRBJ1-1	TGTGCCAGCAGTGAAGTGTTATCGAACACTGAAGCTTTCTTT	CASSEVLSNTEAFF
.	TRBV24-1	TRBD1	TRBJ2-7	TGTGCCACCAGTGATCCGGGACAGGGAGTCGACGAGCAGTACTTC	CATSDPGQGVDEQYF
once	TRBV5-4	.	TRBJ2-4	TGTGCCAGCAGCTCGCCAGGGGTTGCCAAAAACATTCAGTACTTC	CASSSPGVAKNIQYF
.	TRBV11-3	.	TRBJ2-1	TGTGCCAGCAGCTTCTTCCCAAGCGGGCTACAGTTCTTC	CASSFFPSGLQFF
.	TRBV7-3	.	TRBJ1-1	TGTGCCAGCAGCTTAACCATCCAGGACACTGAAGCTTTCTTT	CASSLTIQDTEAFF
.	TRBV4-3	TRBD2	TRBJ2-5	TGCGCCAGCAGCCCGGCCTTGGGAGGGGCCCGACAAGAGACCCAGTACTTC	CASSPALGGARQETQYF
.	TRBV19	TRBD1	TRBJ1-6	TGTGCCAGTCGGACAGGGGCTGCCTTATGGTCACCCCTCCACTTT	CASRTGAALWSPLHF
.	TRBV2	.	TRBJ1-4	TGTGCCAGCACCACCCAGGGGCTTCGAGAAAAACTGTTTTTT	CASTTQGLREKLFF
.	TRBV7-9	TRBD1	TRBJ1-2	TGTGCCAGCAGTCCACAGGGGTCTAACTATGGCTACACCTTC	CASSPQGSNYGYTF
.	TRBV27	.	TRBJ2-3	TGTGCCAGCAGTTTCGGAGGGACTACAGATACGCAGTATTTT	CASSFGGTTDTQYF
.	TRBV6-2/TRBV6-3	.	TRBJ1-5	TGTGCCAGCAGACCTTACCCCCAGGAATTTCATCAGCCCCAGCATTTT	CASRPYPQEFHQPQHF
once	TRBV5-1	.	TRBJ2-3	TGCGCCAGCAGCTTGGCCCCTAGCAGCACAGATACGCAGTATTTT	CASSLAPSSTDTQYF
.	TRBV7-9	.	TRBJ1-1	TGTGCCAGCAGCTTAGACCGGGGGATGAACACTGAAGCTTTCTTT	CASSLDRGMNTEAFF
.	TRBV28	.	TRBJ2-1	TGTGCCAGCAGTTCGGTCACCCATGAGCAGTTCTTC	CASSSVTHEQFF
.	TRBV27	TRBD1	TRBJ2-7	TGTGCCAGCAGTTCTCGGGACAGAACCTACGAGCAGTACTTC	CASSSRDRTYEQYF
.	TRBV6-1	TRBD1	TRBJ1-5	TGTGCCAGCAGTGGAGACAGGGGATATGCGGTTAGGATCGGACAGCCCCAGCATTTT	CASSGDRGYAVRIGQPQHF
.	TRBV9	TRBD2	TRBJ2-5	TGTGCCAGCAGCCCCGCGGGAGCGGGGGGCCTGTGGCAAGAGACCCAGTACTTC	CASSPAGAGGLWQETQYF
.	TRBV5-1	.	TRBJ1-2	TGCGCCAGCAGCTTTGAGGGCGACTATGGCTACACCTTC	CASSFEGDYGYTF
.	TRBV7-9	.	TRBJ1-5	TGTGCCTCAAGCAGGGTCAATCAGCCCCAGCATTTT	CASSRVNQPQHF
.	TRBV12-3/TRBV12-4	.	TRBJ1-4	TGTGCCAGCAGTTTTGGGCAGGGCCAAAAACTGTTTTTT	CASSFGQGQKLFF
few	TRBV6-6	TRBD1	TRBJ2-1	TGTGCCAGCAAGACAGGGTACAATGAGCAGTTCTTC	CASKTGYNEQFF
once	TRBV24-1	.	TRBJ1-5	TGTGCCACCAGTGACCCTAGTTGGAATCAGCCCCAGCATTTT	CATSDPSWNQPQHF
.	TRBV4-2	.	TRBJ1-1	TGTGCCAGCAGCCAAGATCCATCGAACACTGAAGCTTTCTTT	CASSQDPSNTEAFF
.	TRBV7-2	TRBD1	TRBJ2-3	TGTGCCAGCAGCGCCTGGGACAGGGCAAATACGCAGTATTTT	CASSAWDRANTQYF
.	TRBV6-5	.	TRBJ2-1	TGTGCCAGCACTAGGGGGAGTCTGGATGAGCAGTTCTTC	CASTRGSLDEQFF
.	TRBV5-4	.	TRBJ1-2	TGTGCCAGCAGCTCCAAGGGTGCAGGGTACTATGGCTACACCTTC	CASSSKGAGYYGYTF
.	TRBV6-5	.	TRBJ2-7	TGTGCCAGCAGTTATGGGCCCAGGTCCGACTACGAGCAGTACTTC	CASSYGPRSDYEQYF
.	TRBV19	.	TRBJ2-2	TGTGCCAGTAGTCAGCAGGGGACGGGGACCGGGGAGCTGTTTTTT	CASSQQGTGTGELFF